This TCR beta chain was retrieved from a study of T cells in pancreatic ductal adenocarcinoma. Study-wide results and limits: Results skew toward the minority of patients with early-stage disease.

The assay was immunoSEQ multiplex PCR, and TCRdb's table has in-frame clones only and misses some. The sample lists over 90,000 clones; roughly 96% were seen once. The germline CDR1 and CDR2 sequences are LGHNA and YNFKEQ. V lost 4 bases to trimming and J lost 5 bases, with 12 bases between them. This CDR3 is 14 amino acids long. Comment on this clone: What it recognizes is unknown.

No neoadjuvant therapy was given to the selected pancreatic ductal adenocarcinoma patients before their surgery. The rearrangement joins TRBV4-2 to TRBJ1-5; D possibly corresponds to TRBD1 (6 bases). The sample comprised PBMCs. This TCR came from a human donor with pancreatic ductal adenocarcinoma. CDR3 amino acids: CASSPNGGDQPQHF. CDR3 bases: TGTGCCAGCAGCCCCAATGGGGGCGATCAGCCCCAGCATTTT.